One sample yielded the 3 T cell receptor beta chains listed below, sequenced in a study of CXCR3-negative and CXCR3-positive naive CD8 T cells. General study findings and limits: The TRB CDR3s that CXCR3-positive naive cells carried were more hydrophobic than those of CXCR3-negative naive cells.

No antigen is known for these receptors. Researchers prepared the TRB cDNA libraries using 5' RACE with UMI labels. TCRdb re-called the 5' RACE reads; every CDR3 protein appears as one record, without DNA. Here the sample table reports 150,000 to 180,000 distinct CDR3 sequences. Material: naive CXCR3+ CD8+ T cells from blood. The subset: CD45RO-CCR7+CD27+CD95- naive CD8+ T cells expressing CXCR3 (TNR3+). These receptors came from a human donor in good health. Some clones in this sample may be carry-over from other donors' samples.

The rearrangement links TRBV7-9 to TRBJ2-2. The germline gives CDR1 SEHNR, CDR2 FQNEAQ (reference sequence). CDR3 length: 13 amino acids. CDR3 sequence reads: CASSLGNTGELFF.

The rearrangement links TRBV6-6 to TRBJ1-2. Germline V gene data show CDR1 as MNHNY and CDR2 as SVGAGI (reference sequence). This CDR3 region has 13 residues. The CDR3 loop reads CASSYAGSDGYTF.

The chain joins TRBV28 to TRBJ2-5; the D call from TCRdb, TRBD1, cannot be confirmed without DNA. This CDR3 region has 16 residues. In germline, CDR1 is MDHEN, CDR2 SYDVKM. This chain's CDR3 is CASSSGQVRIQETQYF.